The entry below gives a single TCR beta chain sequence along with its context. The sample belongs to a study of blood T cell repertoires in COVID-19. Study-wide background: Sample material is recorded as cDNA or gDNA derived from T cells, B-cell-depleted T cells, or PBMCs.

Libraries were prepared by immunoSEQ multiplex PCR; TCRdb keeps only in-frame clonotypes and omits some of them. Altogether approximately 50,000 clones are present, 86% being singletons, with the ten largest covering around 23%. The length of the CDR3 is 16 residues. The V gene's germline CDR1 is SGHAT and CDR2 FQNNGV. V trimming: 1 base; J trimming: 0 bases; junction bases outside the gene matches: 3. This receptor was identified in an elderly woman with acute or convalescent COVID-19. Input material: peripheral blood. This chain connects TRBV11-2 to TRBJ2-3, with 8 bases fitting TRBD2. The DNA of the CDR3 is TGTGCCAGCAGCTTAGGGGCTAGCGGGAGCACAGATACGCAGTATTTT. Translated, it gives CASSLGASGSTDTQYF.